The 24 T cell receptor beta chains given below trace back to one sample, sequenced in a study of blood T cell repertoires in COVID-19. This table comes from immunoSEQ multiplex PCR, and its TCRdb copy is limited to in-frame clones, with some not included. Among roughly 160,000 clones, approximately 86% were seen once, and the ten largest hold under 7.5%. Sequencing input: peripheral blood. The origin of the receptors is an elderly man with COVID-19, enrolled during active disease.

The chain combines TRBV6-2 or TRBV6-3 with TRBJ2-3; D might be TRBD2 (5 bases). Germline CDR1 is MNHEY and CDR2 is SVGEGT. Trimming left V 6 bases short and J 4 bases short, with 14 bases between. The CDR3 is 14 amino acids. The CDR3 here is CASSSGSSADTQYF. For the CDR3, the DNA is TGTGCCAGCAGCTCGGGGTCCTCCGCAGATACGCAGTATTTT.

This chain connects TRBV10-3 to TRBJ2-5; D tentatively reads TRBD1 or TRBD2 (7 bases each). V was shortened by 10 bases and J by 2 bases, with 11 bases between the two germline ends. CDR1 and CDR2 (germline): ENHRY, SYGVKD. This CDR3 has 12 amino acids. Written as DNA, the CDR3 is TGTGCCACCAGGGGGGGGCAAGAGACCCAGTACTTC. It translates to CATRGGQETQYF.

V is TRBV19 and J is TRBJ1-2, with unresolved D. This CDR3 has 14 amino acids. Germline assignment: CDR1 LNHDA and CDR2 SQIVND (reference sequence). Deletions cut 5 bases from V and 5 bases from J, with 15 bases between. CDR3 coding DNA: TGTGCCAGTAGTTTTGCAGATCCCCCTTATGGCTACACCTTC. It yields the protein CASSFADPPYGYTF.

CDR3 region: CASSLPTGGLNTEAFF. DNA of the CDR3: TGTGCCAGCAGCTTACCGACAGGGGGCCTAAACACTGAAGCTTTCTTT. This sequence joins TRBV7-2 and TRBJ1-1, with 10 bases that match TRBD1. Looked up from germline, CDR1 is SGHTA and CDR2 is FQGNSA. This CDR3 is 16 amino acids long. With 2 bases clipped from V and 2 bases from J, the junction kept 5 bases outside the gene matches. Combining the CDR3 with reference TRBV7-2 and TRBJ1-1 gives the whole variable domain GAGVSQSPSNKVTEKGKDVELRCDPISGHTALYWYRQSLGQGLEFLIYFQGNSAPDKSGLPSDRFSAERTGGSVSTLTIQRTQQEDSAVYLCASSLPTGGLNTEAFFGQGTRLTVV.

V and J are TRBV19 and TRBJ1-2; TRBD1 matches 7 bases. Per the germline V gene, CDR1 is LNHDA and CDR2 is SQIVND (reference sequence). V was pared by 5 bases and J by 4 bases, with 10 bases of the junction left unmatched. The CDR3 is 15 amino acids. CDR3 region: CASSSGDSRAYGYTF. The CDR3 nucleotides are TGTGCCAGTAGTTCTGGGGACAGTCGGGCCTATGGCTACACCTTC. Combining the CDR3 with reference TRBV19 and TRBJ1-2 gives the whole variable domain DGGITQSPKYLFRKEGQNVTLSCEQNLNHDAMYWYRQDPGQGLRLIYYSQIVNDFQKGDIAEGYSVSREKKESFPLTVTSAQKNPTAFYLCASSSGDSRAYGYTFGSGTRLTVV.

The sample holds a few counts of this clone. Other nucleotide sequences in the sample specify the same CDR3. This CDR3 reads CASSIQGGNEKLFF. Here the CDR3 DNA reads TGTGCCAGTAGTATACAGGGGGGTAATGAAAAACTGTTTTTT. The J gene is TRBJ1-4, the V gene TRBV19; 7 positions match TRBD1. Germline V lookup: CDR1 LNHDA, CDR2 SQIVND (reference sequence). The ends lost 2 bases at V and 4 bases at J; junction bases unmatched: 1. The CDR3 contains 14 residues.

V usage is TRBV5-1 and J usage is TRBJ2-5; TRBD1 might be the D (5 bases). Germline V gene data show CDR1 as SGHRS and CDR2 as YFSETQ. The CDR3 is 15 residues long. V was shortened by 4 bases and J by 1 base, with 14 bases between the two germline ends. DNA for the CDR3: TGCGCCAGCAGCCCAAGACAGAGCCCCCAAGAGACCCAGTACTTC. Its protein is CASSPRQSPQETQYF.

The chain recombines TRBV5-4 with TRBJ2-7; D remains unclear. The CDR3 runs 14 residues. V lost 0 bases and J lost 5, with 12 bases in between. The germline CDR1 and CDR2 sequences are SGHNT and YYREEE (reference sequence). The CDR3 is CASSLDDNRNEQYF. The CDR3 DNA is TGTGCCAGCAGCTTGGACGACAACCGCAACGAGCAGTACTTC.

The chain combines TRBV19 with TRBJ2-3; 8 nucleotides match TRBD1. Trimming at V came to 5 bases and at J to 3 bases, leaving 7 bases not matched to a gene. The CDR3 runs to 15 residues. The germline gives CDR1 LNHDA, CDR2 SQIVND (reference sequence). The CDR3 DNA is TGTGCCAGTAGTCCCGACAGGGGAGGAACAGATACGCAGTATTTT. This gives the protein CASSPDRGGTDTQYF. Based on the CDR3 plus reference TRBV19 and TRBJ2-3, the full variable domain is DGGITQSPKYLFRKEGQNVTLSCEQNLNHDAMYWYRQDPGQGLRLIYYSQIVNDFQKGDIAEGYSVSREKKESFPLTVTSAQKNPTAFYLCASSPDRGGTDTQYFGPGTRLTVL.

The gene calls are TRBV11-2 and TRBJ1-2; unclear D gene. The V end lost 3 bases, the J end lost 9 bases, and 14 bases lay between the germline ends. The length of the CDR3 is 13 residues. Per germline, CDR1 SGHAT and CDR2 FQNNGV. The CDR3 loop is CASSFVGSQSYTF. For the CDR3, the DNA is TGTGCCAGCAGCTTTGTCGGGTCGCAAAGCTACACCTTC. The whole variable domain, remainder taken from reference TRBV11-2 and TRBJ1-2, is EAGVAQSPRYKIIEKRQSVAFWCNPISGHATLYWYQQILGQGPKLLIQFQNNGVVDDSQLPKDRFSAERLKGVDSTLKIQPAKLEDSAVYLCASSFVGSQSYTFGSGTRLTVV.

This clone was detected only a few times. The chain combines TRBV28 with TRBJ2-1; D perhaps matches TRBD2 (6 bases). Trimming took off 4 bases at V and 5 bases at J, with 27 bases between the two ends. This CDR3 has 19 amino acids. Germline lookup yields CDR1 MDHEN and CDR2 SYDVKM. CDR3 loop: CASSSMGVSGSVGHNEQFF. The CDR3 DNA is TGTGCCAGCAGTTCGATGGGGGTTAGCGGAAGTGTGGGGCACAATGAGCAGTTCTTC.

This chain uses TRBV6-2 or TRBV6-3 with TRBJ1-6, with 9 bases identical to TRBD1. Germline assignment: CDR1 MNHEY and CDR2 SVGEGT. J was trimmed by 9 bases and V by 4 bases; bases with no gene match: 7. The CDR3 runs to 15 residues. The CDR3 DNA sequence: TGTGCCAGCAGTTTACGCGGGACAGGGTCTTCACCCCTCCACTTT. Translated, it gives CASSLRGTGSSPLHF.

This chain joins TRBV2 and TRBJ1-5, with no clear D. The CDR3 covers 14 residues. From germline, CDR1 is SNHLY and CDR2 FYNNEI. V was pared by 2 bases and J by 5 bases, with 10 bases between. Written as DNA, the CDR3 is TGTGCCAGCAGTGAAAGTACAGAATATCAGCCCCAGCATTTT. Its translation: CASSESTEYQPQHF.

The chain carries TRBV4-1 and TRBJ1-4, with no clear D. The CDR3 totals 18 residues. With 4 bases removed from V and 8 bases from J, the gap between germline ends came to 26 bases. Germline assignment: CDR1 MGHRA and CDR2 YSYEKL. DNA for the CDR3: TGCGCCAGCAGCCCGAAACTAGGGTCCGGGTGGTGGGAGGAAAAACTGTTTTTT. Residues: CASSPKLGSGWWEEKLFF.

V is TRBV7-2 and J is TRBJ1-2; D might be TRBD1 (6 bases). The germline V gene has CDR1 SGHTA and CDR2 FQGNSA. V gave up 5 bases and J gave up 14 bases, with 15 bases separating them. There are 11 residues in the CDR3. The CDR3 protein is CASSPGTRLTF. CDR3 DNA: TGTGCCAGCAGCCCCGGGACACGGTTGACCTTC.

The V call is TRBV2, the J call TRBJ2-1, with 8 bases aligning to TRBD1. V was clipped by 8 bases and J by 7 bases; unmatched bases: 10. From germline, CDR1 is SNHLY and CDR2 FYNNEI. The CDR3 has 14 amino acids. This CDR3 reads CASGQGSDLNEQFF. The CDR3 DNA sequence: TGTGCCAGCGGACAGGGATCAGACCTTAATGAGCAGTTCTTC.

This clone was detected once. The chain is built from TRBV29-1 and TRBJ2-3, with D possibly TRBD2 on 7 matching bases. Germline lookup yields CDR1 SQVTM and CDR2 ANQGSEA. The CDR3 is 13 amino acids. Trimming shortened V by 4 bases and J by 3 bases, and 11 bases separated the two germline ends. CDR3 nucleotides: TGCAGCGTTGGGGGAGGGACAACAGATACGCAGTATTTT. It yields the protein CSVGGGTTDTQYF.

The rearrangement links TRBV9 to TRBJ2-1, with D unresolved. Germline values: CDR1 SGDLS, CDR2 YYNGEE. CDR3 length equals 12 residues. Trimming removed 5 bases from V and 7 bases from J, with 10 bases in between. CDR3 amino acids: CASSSQFNEQFF. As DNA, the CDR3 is TGTGCCAGCAGTTCACAGTTTAATGAGCAGTTCTTC.

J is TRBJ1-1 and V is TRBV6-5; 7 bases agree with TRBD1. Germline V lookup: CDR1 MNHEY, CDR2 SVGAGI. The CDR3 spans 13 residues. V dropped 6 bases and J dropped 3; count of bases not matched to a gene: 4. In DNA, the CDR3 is TGTGCCAGCAGGACAGGGCGGGACACTGAAGCTTTCTTT. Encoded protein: CASRTGRDTEAFF.

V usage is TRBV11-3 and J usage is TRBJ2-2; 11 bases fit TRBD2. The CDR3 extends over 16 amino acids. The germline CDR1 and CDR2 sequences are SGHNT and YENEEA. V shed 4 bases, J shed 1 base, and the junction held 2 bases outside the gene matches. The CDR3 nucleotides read TGTGCCAGCAGCTCGGGACTAGCGGTGAACACCGGGGAGCTGTTTTTT. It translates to CASSSGLAVNTGELFF.

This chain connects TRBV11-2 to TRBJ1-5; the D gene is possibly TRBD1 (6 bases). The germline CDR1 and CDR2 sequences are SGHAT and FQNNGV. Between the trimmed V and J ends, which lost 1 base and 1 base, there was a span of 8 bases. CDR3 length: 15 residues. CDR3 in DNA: TGTGCCAGCAGCTTAGTCACAGGGAGCAATCAGCCCCAGCATTTT. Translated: CASSLVTGSNQPQHF.

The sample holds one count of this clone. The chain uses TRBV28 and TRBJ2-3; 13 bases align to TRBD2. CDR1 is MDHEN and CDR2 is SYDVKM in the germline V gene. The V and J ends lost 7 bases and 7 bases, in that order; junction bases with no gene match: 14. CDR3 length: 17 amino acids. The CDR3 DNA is TGTGCCAGCACTCGGAGGACTAGCGGGGGCGGGAGAAATACGCAGTATTTT. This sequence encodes CASTRRTSGGGRNTQYF.

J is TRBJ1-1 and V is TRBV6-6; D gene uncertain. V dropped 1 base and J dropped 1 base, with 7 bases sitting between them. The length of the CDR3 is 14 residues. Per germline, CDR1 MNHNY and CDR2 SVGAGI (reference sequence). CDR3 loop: CASSYFISNTEAFF. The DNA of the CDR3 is TGTGCCAGCAGTTACTTTATTTCGAACACTGAAGCTTTCTTT.

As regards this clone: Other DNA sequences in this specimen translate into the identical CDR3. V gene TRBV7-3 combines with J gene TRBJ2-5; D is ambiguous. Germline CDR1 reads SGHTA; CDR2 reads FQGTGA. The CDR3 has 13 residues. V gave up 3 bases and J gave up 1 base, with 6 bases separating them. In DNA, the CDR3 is TGTGCCAGCAGCTTGTCAGGCCAAGAGACCCAGTACTTC. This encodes CASSLSGQETQYF.